One T cell receptor (beta chain) is described in this entry. The antigen is undetermined. Assay used: immunoSEQ multiplex PCR; TCRdb lists only in-frame clones, some missing. The sample has roughly 150,000 clones, more than 85% seen once. The sample originates from a study of T cell responses to AZD1222 COVID-19 vaccine. Study-level results: White British ancestry dominated among donors, who included more females, and clonal diversity was possibly underestimated. Researchers took repertoire samples only after the peak T cell response had come. Spike-specific TCR depth and breadth grew after two AZD1222 doses.

The CDR3 length is 14 residues. Deletions cut 1 base from V and 3 bases from J, with 10 bases between. The V gene's germline CDR1 is SGHVS and CDR2 FNYEAQ. The sample consisted of peripheral blood, taken on day 0 of AZD1222 vaccination. This sequence joins TRBV7-6 and TRBJ2-7; D remains ambiguous. The clonotype originates from an adult in good health. The CDR3 bases are TGTGCCAGCAGCTTAGGCGCAACCCGCTACGAGCAGTACTTC. It codes for CASSLGATRYEQYF.